These 28 T cell receptor beta chains were sequenced from one sample in a study of long-term antiretroviral therapy in people with HIV. Sequencing used immunoSEQ v3.0 at survey level. Assay: immunoSEQ multiplex PCR; the TCRdb copy retains only in-frame clones and omits some. Of 6,000 to 8,500 clones in the sample, approximately 74% were seen once. Source: unsorted PBMCs, taken 0.1 years before starting antiretroviral therapy. The receptors shown here come from a man aged 18 to 30 with HIV.

The chain carries TRBV20-1 and TRBJ2-3; D remains unclear. The CDR3 contains 11 residues. Germline CDR1 reads DFQATT; CDR2 reads SNEGSKA (reference sequence). V lost 6 bases, J lost 4 bases, and 8 bases lay in between. CDR3 amino acids: CSALDPDTQYF. In DNA, the CDR3 is TGCAGTGCCCTGGACCCAGATACGCAGTATTTT.

By share, this clone counts as medium-sized (0.01 to 0.1%). V gene TRBV7-8 combines with J gene TRBJ1-1; TRBD1 agrees at 7 bases. This CDR3 comprises 15 residues. Unmatched junction bases numbered 3, after V lost 0 bases and J lost 2 bases. The germline V gene encodes CDR1 SGHVS and CDR2 FQNEAQ. The CDR3, as DNA: TGTGCCAGCAGCTTAGCGGGGACAGCTAACACTGAAGCTTTCTTT. Its protein product is CASSLAGTANTEAFF.

In DNA, the CDR3 is TGTGCCAGTAGTATTCAGGTCACGACAGATACGCAGTATTTT. It codes for CASSIQVTTDTQYF. The chain is built from TRBV19 and TRBJ2-3, with no clear D. From germline, CDR1 is LNHDA and CDR2 SQIVND (reference sequence). This CDR3 comprises 14 residues. Trimming pared 3 bases from V and 3 bases from J, leaving 10 bases between.

CDR3 residues: CASRGRTDTQYF. The CDR3 DNA reads as TGTGCCAGCAGGGGTCGCACAGATACGCAGTATTTT. The V gene is TRBV27, the J gene TRBJ2-3, with D unresolved. Per the germline V gene, CDR1 is MNHEY and CDR2 is SMNVEV (reference sequence). The CDR3 is 12 amino acids. Deletions cut 6 bases from V and 1 base from J, with 5 bases between.

V usage is TRBV5-1 and J usage is TRBJ2-2; D uncertain. The CDR3 loop spans 13 amino acids. Trimming pared 4 bases from V and 6 bases from J, leaving 10 bases between. CDR1 and CDR2 (germline): SGHRS, YFSETQ. CDR3 residues: CASSVDGAGELFF. The DNA for the CDR3 is TGCGCCAGCAGCGTGGATGGGGCCGGGGAGCTGTTTTTT.

The rearrangement uses TRBV18 and TRBJ2-7; D not resolved. In germline, CDR1 is KGHSH, CDR2 LQKENI. The CDR3 runs 15 residues. Trimming cost V 1 base and J 0 bases, with 10 bases left between them. The CDR3 coding sequence is TGTGCCAGCTCACCACAGGCTGGCAGCTCCTACGAGCAGTACGTC. This translates into CASSPQAGSSYEQYV.

The chain combines TRBV7-3 with TRBJ1-3, with unresolved D. The germline V and J ends were trimmed by 5 bases and 3 bases, with 8 bases remaining between them. This CDR3 region has 13 residues. Germline V CDR1 and CDR2: SGHTA, FQGTGA. CDR3 sequence: CASSTGFGNTIYF. The CDR3 coding sequence is TGTGCCAGCAGCACCGGGTTTGGAAACACCATATATTTT.

The gene calls are TRBV5-1 and TRBJ2-2, with D perhaps given as TRBD1 or TRBD2 (7 bases each). Germline V gene lookup returns CDR1 SGHRS and CDR2 YFSETQ. Trimming cost V 7 bases and J 7 bases, with 17 bases left between them. CDR3 length: 14 residues. The CDR3 coding sequence is TGCGCCAGCGAATCCGACAGGGAGGGCGGGGAGCTGTTTTTT. Amino acid sequence: CASESDREGGELFF.

The V gene is TRBV10-2, the J gene TRBJ2-2, with 8 bases fitting TRBD2. This CDR3 contains 16 residues. Germline assignment: CDR1 WSHSY and CDR2 SAAADI. V shed 7 bases, J shed 7 bases, and the junction held 14 bases outside the gene matches. DNA for the CDR3: TGCGCCAGCATAAGGCCCGGTAGCGGGGCGCACGGGGAGCTGTTTTTT. This codes for CASIRPGSGAHGELFF.

V and J are TRBV14 and TRBJ2-6; 7 positions match TRBD1. The trim removed 5 bases at V and 3 bases at J, leaving 7 bases unmatched. CDR3 length equals 16 residues. Germline V gene data show CDR1 as SGHDN and CDR2 as FVKESK. The CDR3 DNA sequence: TGTGCCAGCAGCTTACTCAGGGGGAATGGGGCCAACGTCCTGACTTTC. Its protein product is CASSLLRGNGANVLTF.

The V gene is TRBV6-4, the J gene TRBJ2-1, with D unclear. Germline CDR1 is MRHNA and CDR2 is SNTAGT. Trimming left V 3 bases short and J 4 bases short, with 7 bases between. The CDR3 is made up of 13 amino acids. The CDR3: CASSERPYNEQFF. The CDR3 DNA is TGTGCCAGCAGTGAAAGGCCGTACAATGAGCAGTTCTTC.

As to this clone: At the DNA level, this CDR3 is encoded by other sequences in the same sample as well. The chain recombines TRBV6-5 with TRBJ1-1; D is perhaps TRBD1 (5 bases). This CDR3 contains 14 residues. Germline V gene data show CDR1 as MNHEY and CDR2 as SVGAGI. Trimming took 2 bases from V and 4 from J, leaving 11 bases between them. The CDR3 is CASSYAAGPTEAFF. In DNA form, the CDR3 reads TGTGCCAGCAGTTACGCAGCAGGGCCCACTGAAGCTTTCTTT.

This sequence joins TRBV9 and TRBJ1-3; 10 bases are shared with TRBD1. Germline CDR1 SGDLS, CDR2 YYNGEE. This CDR3 region has 15 residues. Trimming removed 4 bases from V and 3 bases from J; junction bases left unmatched: 4. The CDR3, as DNA: TGTGCCAGCAGCTCCGGGACAGGGGATGGAAACACCATATATTTT. The encoded protein is CASSSGTGDGNTIYF. Complete variable domain (other parts from reference TRBV9 and TRBJ1-3): DSGVTQTPKHLITATGQRVTLRCSPRSGDLSVYWYQQSLDQGLQFLIQYYNGEERAKGNILERFSAQQFPDLHSELNLSSLELGDSALYFCASSSGTGDGNTIYFGEGSWLTVV.

V gene TRBV5-4 combines with J gene TRBJ2-3, with 7 bases lining up with TRBD1. The CDR3 has 13 residues. The V gene end was trimmed by 5 bases and the J gene end by 0 bases; junction bases not matched to a gene: 0. Germline CDR1 and CDR2: SGHNT and YYREEE (reference sequence). The CDR3 sequence: CASRTGSTDTQYF. DNA of the CDR3: TGTGCCAGCAGGACAGGGAGCACAGATACGCAGTATTTT. Based on the CDR3 plus reference TRBV5-4 and TRBJ2-3, the full variable domain is ETGVTQSPTHLIKTRGQQVTLRCSSQSGHNTVSWYQQALGQGPQFIFQYYREEENGRGNFPPRFSGLQFPNYSSELNVNALELDDSALYLCASRTGSTDTQYFGPGTRLTVL.

The chain recombines TRBV5-6 with TRBJ1-2; D not resolved. The CDR3 length is 13 residues. Germline V gives CDR1 SGHDT, CDR2 YYEEEE. Trimming removed 4 bases from V and 1 base from J, with 8 bases in between. The CDR3 coding sequence is TGTGCCAGCAGCCGGAGCAGTAACTATGGCTACACCTTC. Its protein product is CASSRSSNYGYTF.

The gene calls are TRBV5-6 and TRBJ2-3, with 11 positions matching TRBD2. The CDR3 is 15 residues long. V dropped 6 bases and J dropped 6; count of bases not matched to a gene: 9. Germline CDR1 SGHDT, CDR2 YYEEEE. The CDR3 sequence: CASNLAGGPWDTQYF. CDR3 in DNA: TGTGCCAGCAACTTAGCGGGGGGGCCTTGGGATACGCAGTATTTT.

This clone is medium-sized. The chain recombines TRBV5-1 with TRBJ2-3, with D perhaps TRBD1 (6 bases). Germline CDR1 and CDR2: SGHRS and YFSETQ. V lost 1 base to trimming and J lost 2 bases, with 17 bases between them. There are 17 residues in the CDR3. Here the CDR3 reads CASSLLGEEGHTDTQYF. In DNA, the CDR3 is TGCGCCAGCAGCTTGTTAGGTGAAGAGGGACACACAGATACGCAGTATTTT.

This chain connects TRBV27 to TRBJ2-3; no clear D gene. This CDR3 has 15 residues. CDR1 and CDR2 (germline): MNHEY, SMNVEV (reference sequence). V shed 0 bases and J shed 2 bases, with 9 bases lying between them. The CDR3 region is CASSLSSLYTDTQYF. The CDR3 nucleotides are TGTGCCAGCAGTTTATCGAGTCTCTACACAGATACGCAGTATTTT.

The J gene is TRBJ2-6, the V gene TRBV14; 8 bases are shared with TRBD1. This CDR3 has 19 residues. The junction had 9 bases not matched to a gene; V was cut back by 0 bases and J by 2 bases. The germline CDR1 and CDR2 sequences are SGHDN and FVKESK. CDR3 protein: CASSQDRNRGSAGANVLTF. CDR3 DNA: TGTGCCAGCAGCCAAGATAGAAACAGGGGGTCGGCTGGGGCCAACGTCCTGACTTTC.

This rearrangement joins TRBV10-1 to TRBJ2-2; TRBD1 aligns across 9 bases. Germline V gene lookup returns CDR1 WNHNN and CDR2 SYGVQD (reference sequence). J was trimmed by 6 bases and V by 7 bases; bases with no gene match: 6. There are 14 residues in the CDR3. In DNA, the CDR3 is TGCGCCAGCACCTCGGGACAGGGAGCCGGGGAGCTGTTTTTT. This encodes CASTSGQGAGELFF.

V and J are TRBV7-9 and TRBJ1-1, with D possibly matching TRBD1 (6 bases). V dropped 4 bases and J dropped 8 bases, with 14 bases sitting between them. The CDR3 length is 13 residues. Germline loops: CDR1 SEHNR, CDR2 FQNEAQ (reference sequence). The CDR3 spells CASSYPNRAEAFF. The DNA of the CDR3 is TGTGCCAGCAGCTATCCAAACAGGGCAGAAGCTTTCTTT. The full variable domain, completed using reference TRBV7-9 and TRBJ1-1, is DTGVSQNPRHKITKRGQNVTFRCDPISEHNRLYWYRQTLGQGPEFLTYFQNEAQLEKSRLLSDRFSAERPKGSFSTLEIQRTEQGDSAMYLCASSYPNRAEAFFGQGTRLTVV.

The chain employs TRBV7-8 and TRBJ2-2; 10 bases map to TRBD2. This CDR3 has 16 amino acids. From germline, CDR1 is SGHVS and CDR2 FQNEAQ. V lost 1 base and J lost 6; bases outside the gene matches: 5. For the CDR3, the DNA is TGTGCCAGCAGCTTAGTGTTAGCGGGGGGCTCCGGGGAGCTGTTTTTT. It encodes CASSLVLAGGSGELFF.

The rearrangement uses TRBV6-1 and TRBJ2-2, with TRBD1 as a possible D gene (6 bases). From germline, CDR1 is MNHNS and CDR2 SASEGT. V lost 7 bases and J lost 5, with 17 bases in between. This CDR3 contains 15 residues. This CDR3 reads CASILQGIVTGELFF. The CDR3 DNA sequence: TGTGCCAGCATTTTGCAGGGGATCGTTACCGGGGAGCTGTTTTTT.

The rearrangement joins TRBV15 to TRBJ2-7; TRBD2 matches 12 bases. Germline V gene sequence: CDR1 LNHNV, CDR2 YYDKDF (reference sequence). This CDR3 has 20 residues. Trimming took 0 bases from V and 2 from J; bases not matched to a gene: 14. The CDR3 reads CATSRDRWTSGEAGAYEQYV. CDR3 in DNA: TGTGCCACCAGCAGAGATCGATGGACTAGCGGGGAAGCCGGAGCCTACGAGCAGTACGTC.

The sample holds a few counts of this clone. The chain is built from TRBV6-5 and TRBJ1-6, with D unclear. CDR3 length: 14 residues. The germline V gene has CDR1 MNHEY and CDR2 SVGAGI. The ends were cut back, 2 bases at V and 7 bases at J, with 9 bases in the middle. CDR3 sequence: CASSYAQVNSPLHF. CDR3 DNA sequence: TGTGCCAGCAGTTACGCCCAGGTGAATTCACCCCTCCACTTT.

The chain recombines TRBV27 with TRBJ2-3, with TRBD2 matching 10 bases. The junction had 17 bases not matched to a gene; V was cut back by 5 bases and J by 6 bases. The CDR3 covers 18 residues. Germline V gene sequence: CDR1 MNHEY, CDR2 SMNVEV (reference sequence). The chain's CDR3 is CASSPYHLAGVGTDTQYF. The CDR3 DNA follows: TGTGCCAGCAGTCCCTACCACCTAGCGGGGGTTGGGACGGATACGCAGTATTTT.

The rearrangement joins TRBV25-1 to TRBJ2-7; D is perhaps TRBD1 (5 bases). With 1 base removed from V and 6 bases from J, the gap between germline ends came to 13 bases. The CDR3 has 14 amino acids. Germline assignment: CDR1 MGHDK and CDR2 SYGVNS. The DNA for the CDR3 is TGTGCCAGCAGTGAATCCGGCAGGGTAGTCGAGCAGTACTTC. As protein: CASSESGRVVEQYF.

The chain uses TRBV2 and TRBJ2-3, with TRBD2 matching 8 bases. With V trimmed by 7 bases and J by 3 bases, 3 bases remained unmatched. The CDR3 extends over 13 amino acids. CDR1 and CDR2 from the germline V gene are SNHLY and FYNNEI. The CDR3 DNA is TGTGCCAGCATGGCGGGGGGAACAGATACGCAGTATTTT. Its protein is CASMAGGTDTQYF.